A single sample gave rise to the 12 T cell receptor beta chains below, sequenced in a study of blood T cells in healthy people across ages. The use of a sample-barcoded 5' primer and a J-beta primer mix characterized a second PCR of roughly 6 to 11 cycles. TCRdb re-derived calls from the 5' RACE reads in MiXCR, one entry per CDR3 protein. The top ten hold roughly 17% of the sample, which has around 870,000 distinct CDR3 sequences, roughly 26% seen once. Sequences were obtained from blood. These receptors were collected from a woman of 80 years or more in good health.

The sample holds a few counts of this clonotype. The chain uses TRBV7-3 and TRBJ2-1; 9 bases align to TRBD2. Germline loops: CDR1 SGHTA, CDR2 FQGTGA. The length of the CDR3 is 15 residues. Trimming cost V 4 bases and J 9 bases; bases outside gene matches: 10. CDR3 loop: CASSSEPGTSSEQFF. CDR3 nucleotides: TGTGCCAGCAGCTCCGAACCTGGGACTAGCAGTGAGCAGTTCTTC.

V usage is TRBV9 and J usage is TRBJ2-7; the D gene is possibly TRBD1 (6 bases). Trimming took 3 bases from V and 4 from J, leaving 32 bases between them. The length of the CDR3 is 20 residues. Germline CDR1 SGDLS, CDR2 YYNGEE. CDR3 coding DNA: TGTGCCAGCAGCGACGCCGCCGGGACAAGCGACCCTACTTTGAGATACGAGCAGTACTTC. Protein: CASSDAAGTSDPTLRYEQYF.

This clonotype was counted between two and nine times. This chain uses TRBV11-2 with TRBJ2-5; 9 bases are a match to TRBD1. The germline CDR1 and CDR2 sequences are SGHAT and FQNNGV. The CDR3 spans 18 residues. V shed 1 base and J 2 bases; nucleotides not matched to a gene: 11. As DNA, the CDR3 is TGTGCCAGCAGCTTAGCTCGGACAGGGGTCCCCGCTCAAGAGACCCAGTACTTC. Its protein is CASSLARTGVPAQETQYF. Supplemented by reference TRBV11-2 and TRBJ2-5, the full variable domain reads EAGVAQSPRYKIIEKRQSVAFWCNPISGHATLYWYQQILGQGPKLLIQFQNNGVVDDSQLPKDRFSAERLKGVDSTLKIQPAKLEDSAVYLCASSLARTGVPAQETQYFGPGTRLLVL.

This clonotype was counted at least ten times. V and J are TRBV11-2 and TRBJ2-6, with D unresolved. Trimming took off 5 bases at V and 2 bases at J, with 13 bases between the two ends. The CDR3 contains 16 residues. In germline, CDR1 is SGHAT, CDR2 FQNNGV. This chain's CDR3 is CASSTRLTTGANVLTF. The CDR3 bases are TGTGCCAGCAGCACCCGTCTTACTACTGGGGCCAACGTCCTGACTTTC.

Many counts were recorded for this clonotype. This rearrangement joins TRBV20-1 to TRBJ2-6; D is undetermined. V lost 3 bases, J lost 0 bases, and 9 bases lay in between. This CDR3 region has 15 residues. CDR1 is DFQATT, CDR2 SNEGSKA, per germline (reference sequence). This CDR3 is CSASQASSGANVLTF. The CDR3 DNA is TGCAGTGCTAGCCAGGCCTCCTCTGGGGCCAACGTCCTGACTTTC.

The chain couples TRBV7-2 to TRBJ1-1; 9 bases are shared with TRBD1. The CDR3 is 14 amino acids. Trimming took 2 bases from V and 11 from J; bases not matched to a gene: 9. Germline CDR1 is SGHTA and CDR2 is FQGNSA. CDR3 amino acids: CASSLMARTGVAFF. DNA for the CDR3: TGTGCCAGCAGCTTAATGGCAAGGACAGGGGTGGCTTTCTTT.

This clonotype was picked up many times. The rearrangement links TRBV11-2 to TRBJ2-5; D tentatively fits TRBD1 or TRBD2 (5 bases each). Germline V lookup: CDR1 SGHAT, CDR2 FQNNGV. V shed 4 bases and J shed 1 base, with 7 bases lying between them. The CDR3 contains 13 residues. The CDR3, as DNA: TGTGCCAGCAGCTGGGGACCCCAAGAGACCCAGTACTTC. The encoded protein is CASSWGPQETQYF. Full variable domain (remainder filled in from reference TRBV11-2 and TRBJ2-5): EAGVAQSPRYKIIEKRQSVAFWCNPISGHATLYWYQQILGQGPKLLIQFQNNGVVDDSQLPKDRFSAERLKGVDSTLKIQPAKLEDSAVYLCASSWGPQETQYFGPGTRLLVL.

This chain links TRBV6-2 or TRBV6-3 with TRBJ2-7; 8 nucleotides align to TRBD1. This CDR3 spans 15 amino acids. The trim removed 6 bases at V and 3 bases at J, leaving 10 bases unmatched. The germline V gene encodes CDR1 MNHEY and CDR2 SVGEGT. The CDR3 region is CASSWDRKSNYEQYF. In DNA form, the CDR3 reads TGTGCCAGCAGCTGGGACAGGAAGTCGAACTACGAGCAGTACTTC.

The V and J genes are TRBV18 and TRBJ1-5; perhaps TRBD1 as D (5 bases). V lost 4 bases to trimming and J lost 7 bases, with 14 bases between them. Germline CDR1 and CDR2: KGHSH and LQKENI. The CDR3 has 14 residues. Here the CDR3 DNA reads TGTGCCAGCTCACTTTCTGGGGCAGGACAGCCCCAGCATTTT. Its protein is CASSLSGAGQPQHF.

This clonotype has ten or more counts. This sequence joins TRBV27 and TRBJ2-2; D is perhaps TRBD2 (6 bases). V lost 1 base and J 4 bases, leaving 13 bases between the germline ends. Germline V CDR1 and CDR2: MNHEY, SMNVEV (reference sequence). CDR3 length: 16 residues. CDR3 residues: CASSLLSGGATGELFF. The CDR3 nucleotides read TGTGCCAGCAGTTTATTATCCGGGGGTGCCACCGGGGAGCTGTTTTTT.

As for this clonotype: A single base separates this from a much larger clone, so it may be a read error. The chain has TRBV4-2 and TRBJ2-5; 10 nucleotides agree with TRBD2. This CDR3 contains 16 residues. V was clipped by 6 bases and J by 1 base; unmatched bases: 8. Looked up from germline, CDR1 is LGHNA and CDR2 is YNFKEQ. The CDR3 protein is CASRPLSGGLQETQYF. CDR3 sequence (DNA): TGTGCCAGCAGACCACTTAGCGGGGGGCTCCAAGAGACCCAGTACTTC.

The rearrangement links TRBV6-1 to TRBJ1-6; 7 nucleotides match TRBD1. The CDR3 contains 15 residues. The trim removed 5 bases at V and 14 bases at J, leaving 15 bases unmatched. The V gene's germline CDR1 is MNHNS and CDR2 SASEGT. CDR3 DNA sequence: TGTGCCAGCAGTCCCCGGTGGGAGGGCCAGGGGGCCCTCCACTTT. Its translation: CASSPRWEGQGALHF.